This TCR beta chain was sequenced for a study of OX40 agonist ivuxolimab in advanced cancers. Overall study context: Patients received intravenous ivuxolimab every 2 weeks at 0.01 to 10 mg/kg. The diagnoses of dose-escalation patients were hepatocellular carcinoma, melanoma, renal cell or head and neck cancer.

Sequencing used immunoSEQ multiplex PCR; TCRdb keeps in-frame clones, though not all of them. Altogether more than 80,000 clones are present, roughly 92% being singletons, with the ten largest covering around 2.8%. The CDR3 consists of 15 residues. Per germline, CDR1 SGHRS and CDR2 YFSETQ. With 2 bases removed from V and 0 bases from J, the gap between germline ends came to 8 bases. The rearrangement uses TRBV5-1 and TRBJ1-4; D is unclear. This TCR derives from an adult with an advanced solid tumor such as melanoma, head and neck, liver or kidney cancer. The starting material was CD4+ or CD8+ T cells sorted from blood, obtained in a trial of the OX40 agonist ivuxolimab. The CDR3 loop is CASSFGVATNEKLFF. Written as DNA, the CDR3 is TGCGCCAGCAGCTTCGGGGTTGCAACTAATGAAAAACTGTTTTTT.